This T cell receptor beta chain emerged from a study of cytotoxic CD8 clonotypes in ibrutinib-treated CLL. Concerning this clone: What it binds is unknown.

Study findings and constraints: Public clonotypes occurred uncommonly; on treatment, they contracted or remained stable.

TCRdb's copy holds only in-frame clones and misses some; the assay was immunoSEQ multiplex PCR. The repertoire holds fewer than 400,000 clones, over 55% seen once, with roughly 6.3% in the top ten. Trimming took off 1 base at V and 2 bases at J, with 11 bases between the two ends. Germline V gene data show CDR1 as KGHSH and CDR2 as LQKENI. The CDR3 length is 16 residues. The TCR was taken from a human donor with chronic lymphocytic leukemia. The chain has TRBV18 and TRBJ1-4, with D perhaps matching TRBD1 (5 bases). Specimen: PBMCs, collected after 36 months of ibrutinib treatment. CDR3 in amino acids: CASSPRSGGTNEKLFF. CDR3 DNA sequence: TGTGCCAGCTCACCACGCTCGGGGGGGACTAATGAAAAACTGTTTTTT.